This T cell receptor beta chain was sequenced for a study of OX40 agonist ivuxolimab in advanced cancers. Overall study: Ivuxolimab was delivered to patients intravenously every 2 weeks at doses spanning 0.01 to 10 mg/kg. Study findings and constraints: CD4+ T cells averaged fewer expanded clones than CD8+ T cells.

The CDR3 loop spans 15 amino acids. Trimming cost V 2 bases and J 1 base, with 11 bases left between them. Germline values: CDR1 ENHRY, CDR2 SYGVKD. This table comes from immunoSEQ multiplex PCR, and its TCRdb copy is limited to in-frame clones, with some not included. Of 70,000 to 90,000 clones in the sample, 89% were seen once. This clone appeared a few times. What it binds is not known. This material consisted of CD4+ or CD8+ T cells sorted from blood, taken in a trial of the OX40 agonist ivuxolimab. The chain links TRBV10-3 to TRBJ2-5; D is unclear. The receptor was derived from an adult with an advanced solid tumor such as melanoma, head and neck, liver or kidney cancer. CDR3 sequence (DNA): TGTGCCATCAGTGAGGGGCAGCCATCCCAAGAGACCCAGTACTTC. Its translation: CAISEGQPSQETQYF.